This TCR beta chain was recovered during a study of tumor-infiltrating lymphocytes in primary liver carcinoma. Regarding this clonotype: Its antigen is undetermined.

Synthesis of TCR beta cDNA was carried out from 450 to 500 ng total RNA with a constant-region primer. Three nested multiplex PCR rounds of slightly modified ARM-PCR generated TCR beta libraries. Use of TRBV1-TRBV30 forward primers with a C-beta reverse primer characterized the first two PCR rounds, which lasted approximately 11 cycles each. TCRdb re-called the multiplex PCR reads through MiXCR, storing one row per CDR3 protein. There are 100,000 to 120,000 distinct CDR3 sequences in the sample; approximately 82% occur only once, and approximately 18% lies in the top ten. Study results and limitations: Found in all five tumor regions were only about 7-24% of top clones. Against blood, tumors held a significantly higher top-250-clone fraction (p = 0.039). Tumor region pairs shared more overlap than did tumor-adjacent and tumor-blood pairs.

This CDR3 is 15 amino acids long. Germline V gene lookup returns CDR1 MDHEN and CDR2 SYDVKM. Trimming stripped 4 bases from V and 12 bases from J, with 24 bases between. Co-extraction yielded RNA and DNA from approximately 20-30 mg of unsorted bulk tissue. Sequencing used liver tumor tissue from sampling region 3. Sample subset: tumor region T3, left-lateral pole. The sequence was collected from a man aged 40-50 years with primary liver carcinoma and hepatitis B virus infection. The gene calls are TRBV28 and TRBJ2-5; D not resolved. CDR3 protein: CASSSSTKVGEAKYF. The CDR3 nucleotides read TGTGCCAGCAGTTCGAGCACAAAAGTAGGAGAGGCCAAGTACTTC.